These T cell receptor beta chains were read from a single sample in a study of blood T cell repertoires in COVID-19. Only in-frame clones appear in the TCRdb table, and some are missing; sequencing was by immunoSEQ multiplex PCR. The repertoire holds 250,000 or so clones, with 80% to 90% as singletons. Sequencing was done on a sample of PBMCs or T cells enriched from blood (not recorded which). These receptors originate from a woman aged 30 to 39 who had been exposed to COVID-19. Both conserved end residues are trimmed from each CDR3. Each record gives: J gene, V gene, CDR3 protein.

J: TRBJ1-2
V: TRBV6-1
CDR3: ASSEGRGVDGYT

J: TRBJ1-2
V: TRBV2
CDR3: ASSEVGQDYYGYT

J: TRBJ2-3
V: TRBV7-9
CDR3: ASSLVVRTSTDTQY

J: TRBJ1-2
V: TRBV6-5
CDR3: ASSYSVEGDPYGYT

J: TRBJ2-3
V: TRBV7-9
CDR3: ASSPLMREGQDTQY

J: TRBJ1-2
V: TRBV5-6
CDR3: ASSLGQGSGYGYT

J: TRBJ1-1
V: TRBV7-2
CDR3: ASRLSRGVKVSNTEAF

J: TRBJ2-1
V: TRBV4-2
CDR3: ASSRSSGTYNEQF

J: TRBJ2-2
V: TRBV18
CDR3: ASSPQIMGQGTGELF

J: TRBJ2-1
V: TRBV18
CDR3: ASSPRLAGGDNEQF

J: TRBJ2-7
V: TRBV13
CDR3: ASSLGGWASSRDRKKNHSYEQY

J: TRBJ1-5
V: TRBV7-9
CDR3: ASSQLIDRESNQPQH

J: TRBJ1-3
V: TRBV2
CDR3: ASSFIPQGAGNTIY

J: TRBJ1-3
V: TRBV11-1
CDR3: ASSWDSRNAIY

J: TRBJ2-1
V: TRBV12-5
CDR3: ASGIYNEQF

J: TRBJ1-1
V: TRBV19
CDR3: ASTTPRENSRAF

J: TRBJ2-2
V: TRBV9
CDR3: ASSPPRAGELF

J: TRBJ1-3
V: TRBV28
CDR3: ASSLVFRGFSGNTIY

J: TRBJ1-2
V: TRBV6-5
CDR3: ASSFQAMYGYT

J: TRBJ2-1
V: TRBV4-1
CDR3: ASSQEGLAGGISEQF

J: TRBJ2-1
V: TRBV6-1
CDR3: ASSEFRGWANEQF

J: TRBJ1-1
V: TRBV11-2
CDR3: ASSLVGTGTN

J: TRBJ2-1
V: TRBV3-1/TRBV3-2
CDR3: ASRPLGASNEQF

J: TRBJ2-7
V: TRBV19
CDR3: ASSMSGPYEQY

J: TRBJ2-3
V: TRBV7-2
CDR3: ASSSRTSATDTQY

J: TRBJ2-1
V: TRBV6-5
CDR3: ASSRDFYNEQF

J: TRBJ2-7
V: TRBV5-4
CDR3: ASSLEPLAGREQY

J: TRBJ1-5
V: TRBV27
CDR3: ASSSVPRRGQPQH

J: TRBJ2-3
V: TRBV6-5
CDR3: ASSKLAGPTDTQY

J: TRBJ1-6
V: TRBV27
CDR3: ASSLFGGRGGVFSPLH

J: TRBJ2-2
V: TRBV5-5
CDR3: ASSLTGGGIMGSAGELF

J: TRBJ2-7
V: TRBV20-1
CDR3: SASQGAYEQY

J: TRBJ1-5
V: TRBV4-1
CDR3: ASSQVSGINQPQH

J: TRBJ1-6
V: TRBV15
CDR3: ATSRDRRTGNSPLH

J: TRBJ1-2
V: TRBV11-2
CDR3: ASSPGTGVTDGYT

J: TRBJ1-2
V: TRBV5-1
CDR3: ASSQDRDYGYT

J: TRBJ2-1
V: TRBV19
CDR3: ASTGGVKEQF

J: TRBJ2-2
V: TRBV14
CDR3: ASSLLREYGELF

J: TRBJ1-6
V: TRBV30
CDR3: AWAEDRNSPLH

J: TRBJ2-7
V: TRBV12-5
CDR3: ASGAHGQGAYEQY

J: TRBJ1-5
V: TRBV2
CDR3: ASGDRGQLSNQPQH

J: TRBJ2-1
V: TRBV27
CDR3: ASSPPRFGRAGNEQF

J: TRBJ2-7
V: TRBV4-1
CDR3: ASSAQGRERDEQY

J: TRBJ2-3
V: TRBV9
CDR3: ASSVASGSTDTQY

J: TRBJ2-1
V: TRBV6-5
CDR3: ASRRGGRDEQF